This T cell receptor (beta chain) derives from a study of shared clonotypes between healthy human individuals. Findings of the study overall: On the whole, naive subsets had larger estimated richness than memory subsets had.

This was a deep-level run. The protocol was immunoSEQ multiplex PCR, while the TCRdb copy is restricted to in-frame clones and leaves out a portion. The sample records under 2,500,000 clones, approximately 95% being singletons. Germline assignment: CDR1 SGHRS and CDR2 YFSETQ. Trimming took off 0 bases at V and 7 bases at J, with 13 bases between the two ends. This CDR3 has 14 residues. Worth noting for this clone: What it binds is unknown.

The sample comprised naive CD4+ T cells sorted from blood. Noted subset: CD45RA+ positively selected. The clonotype comes from a man younger than 35 in good health. The rearrangement links TRBV5-1 to TRBJ2-5; D is undetermined. CDR3 sequence reads: CASSLGASGGTQYF. CDR3 coding DNA: TGCGCCAGCAGCTTGGGGGCCTCCGGTGGGACCCAGTACTTC.